The source of this TCR beta chain is a study of Graves' ophthalmopathy and Graves' hyperthyroidism. Orbital computed tomography, thyroid ultrasound, TRAb, serum thyroxine and clinical symptoms formed the basis of diagnosis. This clonotype was counted ten times or more. The antigen is not known. RNA served as the template for amplifying TCR beta CDR3 regions. The first round was an RT-PCR with HTBI primers, and the second round was a multiplex PCR. MiXCR was run by TCRdb on the multiplex PCR reads, yielding one entry per CDR3 protein. The sample lists around 1,200,000 distinct CDR3 sequences, less than 45% occurring once. Broader study findings: Blood shared most expanded thyroid clonotypes above 0.001 frequency. Classification of ophthalmopathy versus stable hyperthyroidism by a 13-signature model yielded about 90% sensitivity and just over 80% specificity.

Germline CDR1 and CDR2: SGHVS and FQNEAQ. Trimming removed 10 bases at V and 2 bases at J, with 20 bases between. The CDR3 has 16 amino acids. The sample was peripheral blood or thyroid tissue (not recorded which). V and J are TRBV7-8 and TRBJ2-2; D not certain. This receptor was obtained from an adult man with Graves' hyperthyroidism. The CDR3 nucleotides read TGTGCCACCCCGGCACAGAAGATTAGCAACACCGGGGAGCTGTTTTTT. Residues: CATPAQKISNTGELFF. The complete variable domain, with remaining parts taken from reference TRBV7-8 and TRBJ2-2, reads GAGVSQSPRYKVAKRGQDVALRCDPISGHVSLFWYQQALGQGPEFLTYFQNEAQLDKSGLPSDRFFAERPEGSVSTLKIQRTQQEDSAVYLCATPAQKISNTGELFFGEGSRLTVL.